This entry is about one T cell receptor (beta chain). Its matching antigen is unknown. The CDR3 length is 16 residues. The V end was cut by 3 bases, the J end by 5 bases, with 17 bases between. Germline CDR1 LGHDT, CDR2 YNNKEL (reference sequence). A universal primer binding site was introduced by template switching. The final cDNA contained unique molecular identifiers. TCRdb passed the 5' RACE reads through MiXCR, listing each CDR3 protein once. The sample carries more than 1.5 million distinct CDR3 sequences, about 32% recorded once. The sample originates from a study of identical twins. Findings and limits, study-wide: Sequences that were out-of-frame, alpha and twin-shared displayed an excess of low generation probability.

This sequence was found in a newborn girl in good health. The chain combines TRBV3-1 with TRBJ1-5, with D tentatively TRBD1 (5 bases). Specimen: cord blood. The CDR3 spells CASSQGLSREDQPQHF. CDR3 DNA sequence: TGTGCCAGCAGCCAGGGTCTCTCCAGGGAAGATCAGCCCCAGCATTTT.